This T cell receptor (beta chain) was identified during a study of Tregs in tolerant kidney transplant recipients. This clone has just a few counts. Some clones are missing from TCRdb's copy, which holds only in-frame ones; the method was immunoSEQ multiplex PCR. The sample carries around 50,000 clones, approximately 90% recorded once. Recipients received nonmyeloablative bone marrow transplants from related graft donors, with transient mixed chimerism. Unstimulated regulatory T cells (CD4+CD25+CD127-), CD4+CD25- non-regulatory cells, CD4 and CD8 cells were FACS-sorted from thawed PBMCs. The CDR3 length is 15 residues. The V end lost 4 bases, the J end lost 3 bases, and 16 bases lay between the germline ends. Germline loops: CDR1 SGHAT, CDR2 FQNNGV.

This TCR was recovered from a human patient who received a combined kidney and bone marrow transplant. Certain T cells may be donor cells from the graft. The sequenced sample was CD8+ T cells from blood (PBMCs), obtained 12 months after the transplant. The rearrangement links TRBV11-2 to TRBJ2-7; D is possibly TRBD2 (6 bases). As DNA, the CDR3 is TGTGCCAGCAGCTCTAGCGACAGCCCCAACTACGAGCAGTACTTC. Residues: CASSSSDSPNYEQYF.